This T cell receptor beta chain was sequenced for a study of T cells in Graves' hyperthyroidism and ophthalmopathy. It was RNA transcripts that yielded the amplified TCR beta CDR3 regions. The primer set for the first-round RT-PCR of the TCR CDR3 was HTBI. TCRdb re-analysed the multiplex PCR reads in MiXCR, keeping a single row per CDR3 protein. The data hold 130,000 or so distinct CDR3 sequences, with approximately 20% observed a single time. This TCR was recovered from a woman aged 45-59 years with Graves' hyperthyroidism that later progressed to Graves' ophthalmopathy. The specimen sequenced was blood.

DNA for the CDR3: TGTGCCAGCAGCGTCGTTGGGGGGACGGACATTCAGTACTTC. Its translation: CASSVVGGTDIQYF. The chain combines TRBV7-2 with TRBJ2-4, with a possible D match to TRBD2 (6 bases). Germline V gives CDR1 SGHTA, CDR2 FQGNSA. The V and J ends lost 5 bases and 8 bases respectively, with 16 bases between them. This CDR3 contains 14 residues.